These 11 T cell receptor beta chains were all obtained from the same sample, sequenced in a study of patients and donors after allogeneic stem cell transplantation. TCRdb re-called the RT-PCR reads with MiXCR, one entry per CDR3 protein. The sample includes about 410,000 distinct CDR3 sequences, around 16% seen only once; the top ten take around 7.2%. Sequenced: blood, either unsorted or a sorted T cell fraction (not recorded which). The receptor set was obtained from a human donor who was either an allogeneic HSCT recipient or a stem cell or donor lymphocyte infusion donor (not recorded which). It is not recorded whose cells these are; they may come from a transplant donor.

This clonotype was counted ten times or more. The gene calls are TRBV12-3 or TRBV12-4 and TRBJ1-6, with D maybe TRBD1 (5 bases). The germline V and J ends were trimmed by 2 bases and 8 bases, with 7 bases remaining between them. The CDR3 has 13 amino acids. The CDR3 coding sequence is TGTGCCAGCAGTTTAATGGGGGATTCACCCCTCCACTTT. Its protein product is CASSLMGDSPLHF.

V gene TRBV24-1 combines with J gene TRBJ2-1; D is undetermined. The V gene's germline CDR1 is KGHDR and CDR2 SFDVKD. V gave up 3 bases and J gave up 3 bases, with 5 bases separating them. This CDR3 region has 13 residues. The CDR3 is CATSDPNYNEQFF. CDR3 coding DNA: TGTGCCACCAGTGATCCTAACTACAATGAGCAGTTCTTC.

This clonotype was observed at least ten times. The V and J genes are TRBV10-3 and TRBJ2-2; D is unresolved. V was clipped by 3 bases and J by 7 bases, with 12 bases between them. Germline V gives CDR1 ENHRY, CDR2 SYGVKD. This CDR3 region has 14 residues. DNA for the CDR3: TGTGCCATCAGTGAACGGAGCGATGTCGGGGAGCTGTTTTTT. Encoded protein: CAISERSDVGELFF.

This rearrangement joins TRBV5-6 to TRBJ1-4; D is perhaps TRBD1 (5 bases). V lost 7 bases and J 8 bases, leaving 15 bases between the germline ends. This CDR3 comprises 13 residues. Germline V gene sequence: CDR1 SGHDT, CDR2 YYEEEE. For the CDR3, the DNA is TGTGCCAGCGGCCCAGGGTATGGGGAAAAACTGTTTTTT. It is translated as CASGPGYGEKLFF.

Only a few counts were recorded for this clonotype. The J gene is TRBJ2-7, the V gene TRBV7-2; 8 nucleotides agree with TRBD1. Germline V lookup: CDR1 SGHTA, CDR2 FQGNSA. With V trimmed by 1 base and J by 6 bases, 5 bases remained unmatched. This CDR3 is built from 14 residues. This chain's CDR3 is CASSLGRQGSEQYF. The DNA of the CDR3 is TGTGCCAGCAGCTTAGGGAGACAGGGGAGCGAGCAGTACTTC.

This clonotype was detected only a few times. The chain couples TRBV2 to TRBJ2-3, with 8 bases identical to TRBD1. CDR3 length: 15 amino acids. Looked up from germline, CDR1 is SNHLY and CDR2 is FYNNEI. The trim removed 5 bases at V and 2 bases at J, leaving 6 bases unmatched. The CDR3 reads CASSPYRGFTDTQYF. In DNA, the CDR3 is TGTGCCAGCAGTCCCTACAGGGGGTTCACAGATACGCAGTATTTT.

The chain employs TRBV20-1 and TRBJ1-1; D not certain. CDR3 size: 14 residues. V lost 0 bases and J lost 0, with 8 bases in between. The germline CDR1 and CDR2 sequences are DFQATT and SNEGSKA (reference sequence). CDR3 region: CSARDPRLNTEAFF. The CDR3 DNA is TGCAGTGCTAGAGATCCGCGGCTGAACACTGAAGCTTTCTTT.

This clonotype has only a few counts. V is TRBV7-9 and J is TRBJ2-1, with D possibly TRBD2 on 5 matching bases. Germline V gene lookup returns CDR1 SEHNR and CDR2 FQNEAQ (reference sequence). CDR3 length: 12 residues. The V and J ends lost 7 bases and 7 bases respectively, with 11 bases between them. CDR3 protein: CASISDWNEQFF. CDR3 sequence (DNA): TGTGCCAGCATATCGGACTGGAATGAGCAGTTCTTC.

V usage is TRBV4-3 and J usage is TRBJ2-3; D remains unclear. Germline CDR1 LGHNA, CDR2 YSLEER. The CDR3 spans 16 residues. The V end lost 0 bases, the J end lost 0 bases, and 10 bases lay between the germline ends. The CDR3 loop is CASSQETGSSTDTQYF. CDR3 nucleotide sequence: TGCGCCAGCAGCCAAGAAACCGGGTCTAGCACAGATACGCAGTATTTT.

This clonotype was seen more than once but under ten times. The chain has TRBV20-1 and TRBJ1-5; D remains unclear. The V end was cut by 2 bases, the J end by 4 bases, with 9 bases between. Germline V CDR1 and CDR2: DFQATT, SNEGSKA (reference sequence). The CDR3 sequence is 13 residues long. CDR3 sequence reads: CSARIITNQPQHF. The DNA for the CDR3 is TGCAGTGCTAGAATTATTACTAATCAGCCCCAGCATTTT.

This clonotype was observed many times. V and J are TRBV20-1 and TRBJ2-5, with D possibly matching TRBD2 (5 bases). This CDR3 region has 15 residues. Germline CDR1 DFQATT, CDR2 SNEGSKA (reference sequence). Trimming left V 0 bases short and J 4 bases short, with 15 bases between. The CDR3 region has the DNA TGCAGTGCTAGAGATCTTGCGGGTTCTGGAGAGACCCAGTACTTC. Translated: CSARDLAGSGETQYF.